This entry describes one T cell receptor beta chain. This entry belongs to a study of technical replicates of blood from several donors. Trimming cost V 4 bases and J 4 bases; bases outside gene matches: 4. Germline V gene lookup returns CDR1 LNHDA and CDR2 SQIVND (reference sequence). The CDR3 has 14 residues. The table came from immunoSEQ multiplex PCR; TCRdb's copy has only in-frame clones and leaves some out. The sample contains some 78,000 clones, over 85% of which appear only once. The sequenced material came from T cells isolated from PBMCs. The V call is TRBV19, the J call TRBJ2-5, with 9 bases lining up with TRBD1. The clonotype comes from a human donor in good health. The DNA for the CDR3 is TGTGCCAGTAGTACGGGGACAGGGACAGAGACCCAGTACTTC. It encodes CASSTGTGTETQYF.